This T cell receptor beta chain was retrieved from a study of cytomegalovirus exposure and HLA in healthy donors. Study conclusions and caveats: There were under 200 TCR beta chains listed as cytomegalovirus-associated.

PCR used 60 Vbeta primers and 13 Jbeta primers. Profiled with immunoSEQ multiplex PCR; TCRdb holds only in-frame clones, not every one. The data show around 100,000 clones, around 75% seen once. Comment on this clone: No antigen is known for it.

This CDR3 is built from 13 residues. The germline V gene encodes CDR1 LNHDA and CDR2 SQIVND (reference sequence). V lost 6 bases, J lost 1 base, and 1 base stayed unmatched. This chain joins TRBV19 and TRBJ1-1, with 8 bases fitting TRBD1. Input material: PBMCs. The receptor comes from a male donor in good health and CMV-seropositive. CDR3 coding DNA: TGTGCCAGTAGGGACAGGGAGAACACTGAAGCTTTCTTT. Protein: CASRDRENTEAFF. Combining the CDR3 with reference TRBV19 and TRBJ1-1 gives the whole variable domain DGGITQSPKYLFRKEGQNVTLSCEQNLNHDAMYWYRQDPGQGLRLIYYSQIVNDFQKGDIAEGYSVSREKKESFPLTVTSAQKNPTAFYLCASRDRENTEAFFGQGTRLTVV.